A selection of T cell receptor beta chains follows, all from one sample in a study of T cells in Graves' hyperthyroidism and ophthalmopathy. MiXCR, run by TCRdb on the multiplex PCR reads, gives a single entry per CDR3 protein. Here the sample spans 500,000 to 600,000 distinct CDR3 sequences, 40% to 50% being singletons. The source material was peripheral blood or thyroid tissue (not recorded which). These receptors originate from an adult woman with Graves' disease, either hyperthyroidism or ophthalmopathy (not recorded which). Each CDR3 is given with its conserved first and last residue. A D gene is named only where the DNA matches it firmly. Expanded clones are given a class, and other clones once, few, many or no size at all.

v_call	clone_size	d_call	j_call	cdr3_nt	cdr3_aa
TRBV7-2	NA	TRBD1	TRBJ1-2	TGTGCCAGCAGCTCCAGGGGGGACAGCCTGTTCCATGGCTACACCTTC	CASSSRGDSLFHGYTF
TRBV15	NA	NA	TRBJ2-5	TGCGCCACCAGTCTAACGCATAGCAATCAGCCCCAGTACTTC	CATSLTHSNQPQYF
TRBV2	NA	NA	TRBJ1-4	TGTGCCAGCAGTGGAAGTAGGCGGGAGCCAACTAATGAAAAACTGTTTTTT	CASSGSRREPTNEKLFF
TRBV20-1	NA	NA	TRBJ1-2	TGCAGTGCTTATACCCGGGACAACTATGGCTACACCTTC	CSAYTRDNYGYTF
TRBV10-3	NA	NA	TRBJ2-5	TGTGCCATCAGTGAGGGACTAGGGGGTGTAGAGACCCAGTACTTC	CAISEGLGGVETQYF
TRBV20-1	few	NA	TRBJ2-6	TGCAGTGCTAGAGACCACTACTCTGGGGCCAACGTCCTGACTTTC	CSARDHYSGANVLTF
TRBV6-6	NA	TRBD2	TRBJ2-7	TGTGCCAGCAAAAAAGGGACTAGCCCCTACGGGCAGTACTTC	CASKKGTSPYGQYF
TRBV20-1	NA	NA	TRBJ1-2	TGCAGTGCTAGACTCCCGGGGGCCAGGGATGGCTACACCTTC	CSARLPGARDGYTF
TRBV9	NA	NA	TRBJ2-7	TGTGCCAGCAGCTTAGGGGCCACGGGTTCCGAGCAGTACTTC	CASSLGATGSEQYF
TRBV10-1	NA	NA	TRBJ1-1	NA	CASPFIVGRGNTETFF
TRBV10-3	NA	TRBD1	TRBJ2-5	TGTGCCGTCAGTGCGGGACAGGGTACGGAGACCCAGTACTTC	CAVSAGQGTETQYF
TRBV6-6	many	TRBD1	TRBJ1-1	TGTGCCAGCAGCCCGGCAGGGGGCCGGGAAGCTTTCTTT	CASSPAGGREAFF
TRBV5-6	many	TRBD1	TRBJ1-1	TGTGCCAGCAGCTTGGGAGACAGGGGCACTGAAGCTTTCTTT	CASSLGDRGTEAFF
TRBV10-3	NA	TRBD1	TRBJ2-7	TGTGCCATCAGTGTGGGGGACAGGGTCTACGAGCAGTACTTC	CAISVGDRVYEQYF
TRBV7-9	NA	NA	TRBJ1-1	TGTGCCAGCAGTCAAGTCGCTGAAGCTTTCTTT	CASSQVAEAFF
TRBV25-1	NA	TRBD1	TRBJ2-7	TGTGCTAGAGATTTCGAGACAGGGGGTTACGAGCAGTACTTC	CARDFETGGYEQYF
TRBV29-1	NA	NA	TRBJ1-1	TGCAGCGTTGAAGCTGGCAGTGTGAACACTGAAGCTTTCTTT	CSVEAGSVNTEAFF
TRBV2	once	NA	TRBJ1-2	TGTGCCAGCAGTGAAGAGAGGGGGTATGGCTACACCTTC	CASSEERGYGYTF
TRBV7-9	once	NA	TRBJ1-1	TGCGCCAGCAGCCGGACACCGAACACTGAAGCTTTCTTT	CASSRTPNTEAFF
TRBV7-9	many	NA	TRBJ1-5	TGTGCCAGCAGCTTCGAGGGTGGCAATCAGCCCCAGCATTTT	CASSFEGGNQPQHF
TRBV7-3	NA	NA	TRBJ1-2	TGTGCCAGCAGCCAGAGGGGCGGGGATGGCTACACCTTC	CASSQRGGDGYTF
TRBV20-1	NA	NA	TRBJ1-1	TGCAGTGCTAGAACGCTACAGGGGAACACTGAAGCTTTCTTT	CSARTLQGNTEAFF
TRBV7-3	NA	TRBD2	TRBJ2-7	TGTGCCAGCAGCTTACTCGGGACTAGCAGCGAGCAGTACTTC	CASSLLGTSSEQYF
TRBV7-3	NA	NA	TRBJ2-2	TGTGCCAGCAGCACGTTCGGAGGCAGAGGCGGGGAGCTGTTTTTT	CASSTFGGRGGELFF
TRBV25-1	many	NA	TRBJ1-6	TGTGCCAGCAGTGAAGGGATGGATAATTCACCCCTCCACTTT	CASSEGMDNSPLHF
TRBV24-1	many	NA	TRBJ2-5	TGTGCCACCAGTGATTTCTCGACAGGATTGGCGTTCTTC	CATSDFSTGLAFF
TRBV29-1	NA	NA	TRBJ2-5	TGCAGCCCCACGAGAGAGACCCAGTACTTC	CSPTRETQYF
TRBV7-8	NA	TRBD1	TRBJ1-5	TGTGCCAGCTCACCCCCGGGACAGGGGATTAGCAATCAGCCCCAGCATTTT	CASSPPGQGISNQPQHF
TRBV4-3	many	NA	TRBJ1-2	TGCGCCAGCAGCCAAGATCGTGGAGGGGTTGGCTACACCTTC	CASSQDRGGVGYTF
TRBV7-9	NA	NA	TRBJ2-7	TGTGCCAGCAGCTTAGGGCCGACGAGGGAGCAGTACTTC	CASSLGPTREQYF
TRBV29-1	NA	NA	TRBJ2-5	TGCAGCTTGGGGGGTTCCAATCAAGAGACCCAGTACTTC	CSLGGSNQETQYF
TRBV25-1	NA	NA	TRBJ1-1	TGTGCCAGCAGTGGATCCGGACCTCCCTGGGAAATAAACACTGAAGCTTTCTTT	CASSGSGPPWEINTEAFF
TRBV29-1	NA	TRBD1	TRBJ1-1	TGCAGCTCTTACAGGGGAGGAAAACAAGGCACTGAAGCTTTCTTT	CSSYRGGKQGTEAFF
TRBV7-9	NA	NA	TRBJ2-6	TGTGCCAGCAGTCAGGTCGGGGGCTACGTCCTGACTTTC	CASSQVGGYVLTF
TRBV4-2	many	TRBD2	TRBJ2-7	TGTGCCAGCAGCCAGGGAGGGGACGAGCAGTACTTC	CASSQGGDEQYF
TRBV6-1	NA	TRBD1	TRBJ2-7	TGTGCCAGCAGTGAAGCTGGGACAGGGGGCTACGAGCAGTACTTC	CASSEAGTGGYEQYF
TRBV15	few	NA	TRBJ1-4	TGTGCCACCAGCAGAGCAGGTAGAAATGAAAAACTGTTTTTT	CATSRAGRNEKLFF